The 17 T cell receptor beta chains below were found in one sample sequenced in a study of shared clonotypes between healthy human individuals. TCRdb's copy holds only in-frame clones and misses some; the assay was immunoSEQ multiplex PCR. The data hold 2 million to 2.5 million clones, with approximately 95% observed a single time. The source material was naive CD4+ T cells sorted from blood. The subset here: CD45RA+ positively selected. The receptors here all came from a man aged 18 to 29 in good health.

V usage is TRBV21-1 and J usage is TRBJ1-1. TRBV21-1 counts as a pseudogene. The CDR3 spans 17 residues. CDR3 sequence reads: CASISFRTVGRNTEAFF. The CDR3, as DNA: TGTGCCAGCATCTCTTTCAGGACCGTAGGCAGGAACACTGAAGCTTTCTTT.

This rearrangement joins TRBV11-2 to TRBJ1-2, with D maybe TRBD1 (5 bases). In germline, CDR1 is SGHAT, CDR2 FQNNGV. The CDR3 runs 13 residues. The V gene lost 7 bases and the J gene lost 3 bases, with 12 bases spanning the gap. The CDR3: CASTTQGHYGYTF. The CDR3, as DNA: TGTGCCAGCACCACCCAGGGTCACTATGGCTACACCTTC.

The chain combines TRBV15 with TRBJ1-2, with D perhaps matching TRBD1 (5 bases). The CDR3 spans 13 residues. Germline CDR1 LNHNV, CDR2 YYDKDF (reference sequence). Between the trimmed V and J ends, which lost 6 bases and 4 bases, there was a span of 12 bases. This CDR3 is CATSPGTAYGYTF. The CDR3 DNA follows: TGTGCCACCAGTCCCGGGACGGCCTATGGCTACACCTTC.

DNA of the CDR3: TGTGCCAGCGCCTGGGGCTACGAGCAGTACTTC. Translating gives CASAWGYEQYF. The J gene is TRBJ2-7, the V gene TRBV6-5, with D unresolved. The CDR3 contains 11 residues. V dropped 8 bases and J dropped 3 bases, with 8 bases sitting between them. The germline gives CDR1 MNHEY, CDR2 SVGAGI.

Remarks on this clone: This could be a read error, since a much larger clone is one nucleotide away. The chain is built from TRBV7-8 and TRBJ2-3; D may be TRBD1 (5 bases). V was pared by 4 bases and J by 4 bases, with 6 bases between. This CDR3 is built from 12 residues. The germline V gene encodes CDR1 SGHVS and CDR2 FQNEAQ. CDR3 nucleotides: TGTGCCAGCAGCTCAGGGTCAGATACGCAGTATTTT. The encoded protein is CASSSGSDTQYF.

CDR3 in amino acids: CASSAPDSYEQYF. The DNA for the CDR3 is TGTGCCAGCAGCGCACCGGATTCCTACGAGCAGTACTTC. The chain uses TRBV7-6 and TRBJ2-7; D is undetermined. The CDR3 has 13 residues. V lost 5 bases and J 1 base, leaving 9 bases between the germline ends. CDR1 SGHVS and CDR2 FNYEAQ come from the germline V gene.

This sequence joins TRBV4-1 and TRBJ1-5; 12 bases match TRBD1. The CDR3 spans 17 residues. The germline CDR1 and CDR2 sequences are MGHRA and YSYEKL. Unmatched junction bases numbered 6, after V lost 4 bases and J lost 2 bases. In nucleotides, the CDR3 is TGCGCCAGCAGCCTGGGGACAGGGGGCGATCGCAATCAGCCCCAGCATTTT. Translating gives CASSLGTGGDRNQPQHF.

V and J are TRBV20-1 and TRBJ2-7; D uncertain. Trimming took off 3 bases at V and 5 bases at J, with 8 bases between the two ends. This CDR3 is 11 amino acids long. CDR1 and CDR2 from the germline V gene are DFQATT and SNEGSKA (reference sequence). For the CDR3, the DNA is TGCAGTGCTAGTCTTGCCAACGAGCAGTACTTC. Residues: CSASLANEQYF.

The V call is TRBV6-5, the J call TRBJ2-7, with D perhaps matching TRBD2 (6 bases). V was trimmed by 7 bases and J by 0 bases, leaving 13 bases between them. This CDR3 has 14 amino acids. The germline gives CDR1 MNHEY, CDR2 SVGAGI. The CDR3 coding sequence is TGTGCCAGCACCACGGGGGTAAACTCCTACGAGCAGTACTTC. Protein sequence: CASTTGVNSYEQYF.

V usage is TRBV12-5 and J usage is TRBJ1-3; D may be TRBD1 (5 bases). The CDR3 has 17 amino acids. From germline, CDR1 is LGHNT and CDR2 FRNRAP. Trimming removed 1 base from V and 4 bases from J, with 17 bases in between. The CDR3 sequence: CASGLDLSGPRGNTIYF. The CDR3 nucleotides read TGTGCTAGTGGTTTGGATCTGTCAGGGCCTCGGGGAAACACCATATATTTT.

The rearrangement links TRBV6-6 to TRBJ1-1; D uncertain. The CDR3 sequence is 12 residues long. The germline CDR1 and CDR2 sequences are MNHNY and SVGAGI (reference sequence). Trimming stripped 8 bases from V and 0 bases from J, with 7 bases between. The CDR3 region has the DNA TGTGCCAGCTGTCCAGTGAACACTGAAGCTTTCTTT. It specifies CASCPVNTEAFF.

This chain uses TRBV11-3 with TRBJ2-7; 10 nucleotides match TRBD2. Unmatched junction bases numbered 7, after V lost 5 bases and J lost 6 bases. CDR3 length equals 14 residues. CDR1 is SGHNT, CDR2 YENEEA, per germline. DNA for the CDR3: TGTGCCAGCAGCCTCCGGACTAGCGGCAGCGAGCAGTACTTC. Translating gives CASSLRTSGSEQYF.

Comments on this clone: Other nucleotide sequences from this sample produce the same CDR3. The chain carries TRBV29-1 and TRBJ1-1, with D uncertain. The CDR3 runs to 13 residues. V lost 6 bases and J 0 bases, leaving 11 bases between the germline ends. CDR1 and CDR2 from the germline V gene are SQVTM and ANQGSEA. CDR3: CSVVRRLNTEAFF. For the CDR3, the DNA is TGCAGCGTCGTCAGGCGATTGAACACTGAAGCTTTCTTT.

For this clone: Different DNA sequences within this sample yield the same CDR3. The chain is built from TRBV18 and TRBJ1-6, with TRBD1 matching over 9 bases. The trim removed 3 bases at V and 7 bases at J, leaving 4 bases unmatched. CDR1 is KGHSH and CDR2 is LQKENI in the germline V gene. The length of the CDR3 is 15 residues. Here the CDR3 DNA reads TGTGCCAGCTCACCTTTGGACAGGGGCAATTCACCCCTCCACTTT. As protein: CASSPLDRGNSPLHF.

The rearrangement joins TRBV11-2 to TRBJ2-7; 9 bases match TRBD2. This CDR3 is built from 15 residues. Germline CDR1 is SGHAT and CDR2 is FQNNGV. The trim removed 5 bases at V and 4 bases at J, leaving 9 bases unmatched. CDR3: CASSRMGLAGYEQYF. The DNA for the CDR3 is TGTGCCAGCAGCCGAATGGGCCTAGCGGGATACGAGCAGTACTTC.

To note about this clone: The same CDR3 can be traced to other DNA sequences in this sample. V usage is TRBV11-2 and J usage is TRBJ2-1; TRBD1 might be the D (5 bases). Germline-derived CDR1 and CDR2 are SGHAT and FQNNGV. V was shortened by 1 base and J by 4 bases, with 11 bases between the two germline ends. The CDR3 is made up of 15 amino acids. The CDR3 region is CASSLGTGAYNEQFF. The CDR3 coding sequence is TGTGCCAGCAGCTTAGGTACAGGAGCGTACAATGAGCAGTTCTTC.

CDR3 coding DNA: TGTGCCAGCAGCTTAGAGGGGACCCTGACCTACGAGCAGTACTTC. Translation gives CASSLEGTLTYEQYF. The chain couples TRBV7-2 to TRBJ2-7; D tentatively reads TRBD1 or TRBD2 (5 bases each). This CDR3 comprises 15 residues. The V end was cut by 1 base, the J end by 2 bases, with 12 bases between. Germline CDR1 reads SGHTA; CDR2 reads FQGNSA.